This section outlines one T cell receptor (beta chain) sequence together with its context. There are 15 residues in the CDR3. V was pared by 3 bases and J by 0 bases, with 6 bases of the junction left unmatched. In germline, CDR1 is SGDLS, CDR2 YYNGEE. This record comes from a study of response to subunit inactivated influenza vaccine. TCRdb reanalysed the RT-PCR reads using MiXCR and keeps one entry per CDR3 protein. This sample carries about 800,000 distinct CDR3 sequences, around 20% of them seen once, and the ten largest clones take 9.5% to 13%. Sequenced here: PBMCs from blood, sampled 4 to 6 days after vaccination. This TCR was sampled from a man aged 50 to 59 who received an inactivated influenza vaccine. The V call is TRBV9, the J call TRBJ2-7; 7 bases fit TRBD1. CDR3 amino acids: CASSDRDRSSYEQYF. The CDR3 region has the DNA TGTGCCAGCAGCGACAGGGACAGAAGCTCCTACGAGCAGTACTTC.